This TCR beta chain was sequenced during a study of vaccination and CD4 T cells after COVID-19 (dated 2022 in TCRdb). As for the study more broadly: Six males and four females were included in the convalescent cohort, with two Hispanic individuals, seven Caucasians, two Asians and one multiracial person represented. Each participant got two doses of either the Pfizer-BioNTech BNT162b2 vaccine (n=8) or the Moderna mRNA-1273 vaccine (n=2). Control cultures used a CEFX viral epitope pool as positive control, an HIV-1 Nef peptide pool as negative control, or no peptide. Post-COVID blood samples were collected from convalescent patients a median of approximately 93 days after diagnosis, with a range of roughly 30 to 170 days. In an earlier paper using these donors, memory CD4+ T cell crossreactivity between SARS-CoV-2 and common cold coronavirus spike proteins was assessed at the TCR clonotype level. Culture stimuli were overlapping spike peptide pools from SARS-CoV-2 and from the common cold coronaviruses HCoV-NL63, HCoV-OC43 and HCoV-229E. In ten to eleven COVID-19 convalescent patients and a few infection-naive healthy vaccine recipients, researchers compared the spike-specific CD4+ TCR repertoire from before mRNA vaccination with the repertoire from after. The time from the second vaccine dose to post-vaccine blood sampling had a median of roughly 79 days and ranged from about 12 to 241 days.

General conclusions and limits of the study: The study included relatively few convalescent patients and did not analyze early timepoints after natural infection. The median count of SARS-CoV-2-reactive clonotypes went up from 21 after infection to a few dozen after vaccination, although the change was not significant. In convalescent patients, nearly all vaccine-specific clones (304 of 307) were found to be mono-reactive for SARS-CoV-2 spike rather than cross-reactive with common cold coronaviruses. Among the post-vaccine SARS-CoV-2-reactive clones in convalescent patients, a median approximately 90% showed up only after vaccination, which suggests vaccine-specific priming.

Library prep was done by PCR. At the Johns Hopkins FTIC core, DNA from the cultured CD4+ T cells underwent TCR sequencing with the Oncomine TCR Beta short-read assay. Genomic DNA was extracted from the cultured CD4+ T cells with the QIAamp micro DNA kit. Oncomine TCR Beta libraries made from cultured CD4+ T cells were pooled using unique dual indexes and sequenced on an Illumina iSeq 100. The authors' analysis ran thus. Non-productive sequences were removed, and CDR3s that did not start with C, did not end with F or W, or were shorter than 7 amino acids were discarded. The MANAFEST web application identified antigen-specific clonotypes by comparing peptide-stimulated wells against reference wells and other culture wells. Positive clones required FDR below 0.05, an odds ratio above 5, and productive frequency above 0.1% in at least two of three replicate wells. A clonotype counted as cross-reactive if it showed significant expansion both in the SARS-CoV-2 spike wells and in at least one common cold coronavirus spike condition. Levenshtein distances (stringdist) and unrooted phylogenetic trees (ape) in R version 3.6.1 were used to assess CDR3 homology. In TCRdb, the public reads were trimmed at Q25 with fastp and aligned with MiXCR, with productive beta chains retained. Entries are consolidated by CDR3 protein sequence, retaining the most common genes and DNA. These V and J calls originate from TCRdb's pipeline instead of the authors' own analysis. For this sample the table gives fewer than 9,500 distinct CDR3 sequences, of which about half were detected only once. The top ten hold approximately 18% of the sample.

This clonotype occurred once. Its antigen is not yet known. Base qualities are not recorded, but no much larger clone differs from it by a single base. One read yields weak evidence. In light of the paper, this sample's treatment or condition label describes: approximately nine-day PBMC culture with coronavirus spike peptide pools or control peptides (ViraFEST assay). CD4+ T cells from unexposed donors were collected before the COVID-19 pandemic (2011-2018). The study used the ViraFEST assay, which expanded antigen-specific T cells with peptide pools and then identified expanded clonotypes by TCR sequencing. Each well held 2.2 million or so PBMCs cultured with roughly 10 ug/ml peptide pools in IMDM containing approximately 5% human AB serum and roughly 9.3 IU/ml IL-2. On days 3 and 7, half of the culture medium was replaced with fresh IL-2-containing medium. Once the cells had been in culture for ten to eleven days, the EasySep CD4+ T cell isolation kit was used to isolate CD4+ T cells by negative selection. As cell numbers permitted, CD4+ T cells from unexposed donors were tested for reactivity to SARS-CoV-2 S and N and to four common cold coronavirus spike pools. PBMCs were separated from whole blood using Ficoll-Paque Plus gradient centrifugation and then either used fresh or cryopreserved at -140C. Triplicate wells were generally used for each culture condition. The leukapheresis product for the unexposed donors was obtained through commercial purchase.

Input material: CD4+ T cells from blood, cultured in vitro. The TCR comes from a human donor in good health.

The DNA is as follows: TGTGCCTGGAGTTGGGCGTCAGATACGCAGTATTTT. This sequence encodes CAWSWASDTQYF. This chain joins TRBV30 to TRBJ2-3, with no confident D gene call. Spanning cysteine to phenylalanine, the CDR3 consists of 12 amino acids. Just the 36-base CDR3 DNA is kept, in frame starting at base 1. V loses 2 bases of germline sequence and J loses 4 bases, and the interval between the two ends is 7 bases. The germline V gene (reference sequence) supplies CDR1 GTSNPN and CDR2 SVGIG. Reference TRBV30 and TRBJ2-3 proteins supply the regions before and after the CDR3; the full variable domain is: SQTIHQWPATLVQPVGSPLSLECTVEGTSNPNLYWYRQAAGRGLQLLFYSVGIGQISSEVPQNLSASRPQDRQFILSSKKLLLSDSGFYLCAWSWASDTQYFGPGTRLTVL.